What follows are 22 T cell receptor beta chains derived from one specimen sequenced in a study of shared clonotypes between healthy human individuals. The data were produced by immunoSEQ multiplex PCR, yet TCRdb's version contains in-frame clones alone and is incomplete. The sample has about 1,900,000 clones; about 95% are singletons. Naive CD8 cells lacked CD45RO, underwent positive selection for CCR7 and left out terminally differentiated effector memory CD45RA+ cells. Sequences were obtained from naive CD8+ T cells sorted from blood. The source is a man between 18 and 29 years old in good health.

The chain employs TRBV27 and TRBJ1-1; D is ambiguous. The CDR3 contains 14 residues. Germline CDR1 MNHEY, CDR2 SMNVEV (reference sequence). Between the trimmed V and J ends, which lost 5 bases and 7 bases, there was a span of 17 bases. The CDR3 loop reads CASSPYPGDLEAFF. The DNA of the CDR3 is TGTGCCAGCAGTCCGTATCCAGGCGACCTTGAAGCTTTCTTT.

The chain has TRBV5-1 and TRBJ1-1; 7 nucleotides match TRBD1. This CDR3 spans 15 amino acids. From germline, CDR1 is SGHRS and CDR2 YFSETQ. V was pared by 2 bases and J by 0 bases, with 4 bases of the junction left unmatched. The CDR3: CASSFTGQLNTEAFF. In nucleotides, the CDR3 is TGCGCCAGCAGCTTCACGGGACAGCTGAACACTGAAGCTTTCTTT. The whole variable domain, filled in from reference TRBV5-1 and TRBJ1-1, reads KAGVTQTPRYLIKTRGQQVTLSCSPISGHRSVSWYQQTPGQGLQFLFEYFSETQRNKGNFPGRFSGRQFSNSRSEMNVSTLELGDSALYLCASSFTGQLNTEAFFGQGTRLTVV.

J is TRBJ2-1 and V is TRBV7-2; no firm D call. Trimming took 2 bases from V and 8 from J, leaving 7 bases between them. The CDR3 is made up of 12 amino acids. Germline-derived CDR1 and CDR2 are SGHTA and FQGNSA. The CDR3 region has the DNA TGTGCCAGCAGCTTATTGTACCATGAGCAGTTCTTC. Protein product: CASSLLYHEQFF.

The table lists this clone with a count of one. The rearrangement links TRBV27 to TRBJ1-6; 9 positions match TRBD1. The CDR3 consists of 14 residues. The germline V gene has CDR1 MNHEY and CDR2 SMNVEV (reference sequence). With V trimmed by 5 bases and J by 12 bases, 8 bases remained unmatched. The DNA of the CDR3 is TGTGCCAGCAGTACGACAGGGGGTCTGGGACCCCTCCACTTT. Encoded protein: CASSTTGGLGPLHF.

V usage is TRBV7-9 and J usage is TRBJ2-1, with unresolved D. CDR3 length equals 15 residues. The germline CDR1 and CDR2 sequences are SEHNR and FQNEAQ (reference sequence). V dropped 3 bases and J dropped 2 bases, with 11 bases sitting between them. CDR3 bases: TGTGCCAGCAGCTTTGCGAGTTTGGCCTACAATGAGCAGTTCTTC. Its translation: CASSFASLAYNEQFF.

The chain combines TRBV7-9 with TRBJ2-3, with D possibly matching TRBD1 (5 bases). The CDR3 spans 13 residues. Germline CDR1 and CDR2: SEHNR and FQNEAQ (reference sequence). V shed 6 bases and J shed 2 bases, with 9 bases lying between them. This CDR3 reads CASRTDSTDTQYF. DNA for the CDR3: TGTGCCAGCAGGACAGACTCCACAGATACGCAGTATTTT.

For the CDR3, the DNA is TGTGCCAGCTCAGGGACTAGCGTCTCCTACGAGCAGTACTTC. Residues: CASSGTSVSYEQYF. This chain joins TRBV19 and TRBJ2-7, with 10 bases fitting TRBD2. This CDR3 has 14 residues. V trimming: 9 bases; J trimming: 0 bases; junction bases outside the gene matches: 5. CDR1 and CDR2 (germline): LNHDA, SQIVND (reference sequence).

The V call is TRBV13, the J call TRBJ2-3, with D possibly TRBD2 on 6 matching bases. The CDR3 is 17 amino acids. With 2 bases removed from V and 4 bases from J, the gap between germline ends came to 19 bases. Germline V lookup: CDR1 PRHDT, CDR2 FYEKMQ (reference sequence). The CDR3, as DNA: TGTGCCAGCAGCTTATTTTCTGCCGGGACTGGGTCAGATACGCAGTATTTT. This sequence encodes CASSLFSAGTGSDTQYF.

In DNA form, the CDR3 reads TGTGCCAGCGGCGGGAGCAATGAGCAGTTCTTC. It is translated as CASGGSNEQFF. The chain recombines TRBV6-5 with TRBJ2-1; 7 positions match TRBD2. CDR1 is MNHEY, CDR2 SVGAGI, per germline. V lost 8 bases, J lost 6 bases, and 1 base stayed unmatched. The CDR3 has 11 amino acids.

This chain uses TRBV5-6 with TRBJ2-1; the match to TRBD2 covers 8 bases. After removal of 0 bases from V and 5 bases from J, the junction contained 7 bases not matched to a gene. The germline V gene has CDR1 SGHDT and CDR2 YYEEEE. This CDR3 contains 16 residues. The CDR3 sequence is CASSLDSGGRNNEQFF. CDR3 nucleotide sequence: TGTGCCAGCAGCTTGGATTCGGGAGGGCGGAACAATGAGCAGTTCTTC.

The chain is built from TRBV27 and TRBJ1-4; 9 bases match TRBD1. The CDR3 covers 15 residues. Germline V CDR1 and CDR2: MNHEY, SMNVEV (reference sequence). The ends lost 5 bases at V and 6 bases at J; junction bases unmatched: 7. CDR3 nucleotides: TGTGCCAGCAGTCTCAAACAGGGGGCGGATGAAAAACTGTTTTTT. It specifies CASSLKQGADEKLFF.

This rearrangement joins TRBV6-1 to TRBJ2-5, with 7 bases fitting TRBD2. The CDR3 has 13 residues. Germline lookup yields CDR1 MNHNS and CDR2 SASEGT. Trimming took 3 bases from V and 7 from J; bases not matched to a gene: 5. The CDR3 coding sequence is TGTGCCAGCAGTGACTCCCCGGGAGGGACCCAGTACTTC. It yields the protein CASSDSPGGTQYF.

V is TRBV28 and J is TRBJ2-7; 8 bases map to TRBD1. The CDR3 sequence is 14 residues long. V lost 4 bases to trimming and J lost 3 bases; unmatched junction nucleotides: 5. Germline V gene sequence: CDR1 MDHEN, CDR2 SYDVKM. The DNA for the CDR3 is TGTGCCAGCAGTTACTCGGACAGGGACTACGAGCAGTACTTC. The encoded protein is CASSYSDRDYEQYF.

The chain is built from TRBV11-2 and TRBJ2-7; D gene unclear. There are 13 residues in the CDR3. Trimming left V 5 bases short and J 3 bases short, with 11 bases between. Germline CDR1 reads SGHAT; CDR2 reads FQNNGV. CDR3 amino acids: CASSPGPVYEQYF. DNA of the CDR3: TGTGCCAGCAGCCCCGGGCCTGTCTACGAGCAGTACTTC.

The chain carries TRBV5-8 and TRBJ1-5; D call uncertain. Per the germline V gene, CDR1 is SGHTS and CDR2 is YDEGEE. Deletions cut 3 bases from V and 1 base from J, with 11 bases between. This CDR3 spans 15 amino acids. In nucleotides, the CDR3 is TGTGCCAGCAGCTCAGGAGACTTCAGCAATCAGCCCCAGCATTTT. Translating gives CASSSGDFSNQPQHF.

The chain has TRBV7-8 and TRBJ1-1; TRBD1 is a possible D gene (5 bases). CDR1 SGHVS and CDR2 FQNEAQ come from the germline V gene. The CDR3 loop spans 12 amino acids. CDR3 coding DNA: TGTGTCGTGGAGGGGCGGGTCACTGAAGCTTTCTTT. Amino acid sequence: CVVEGRVTEAFF.

The chain's CDR3 is CAISDPETGTNEKLFF. The CDR3, as DNA: TGTGCCATCAGTGATCCAGAGACAGGGACTAATGAAAAACTGTTTTTT. V gene TRBV10-3 combines with J gene TRBJ1-4; 7 bases fit TRBD1. The trim removed 3 bases at V and 2 bases at J, leaving 6 bases unmatched. The germline CDR1 and CDR2 sequences are ENHRY and SYGVKD. This CDR3 is built from 16 residues.

A remark on this clone: Within the sample, other DNA sequences also encode this same CDR3. Here the CDR3 DNA reads TGTGCCAGCAGCCCGGACTCCGGGGAGCTGTTTTTT. It translates to CASSPDSGELFF. The chain recombines TRBV7-9 with TRBJ2-2, with D possibly matching TRBD2 (5 bases). The CDR3 spans 12 residues. Germline V lookup: CDR1 SEHNR, CDR2 FQNEAQ (reference sequence). V was clipped by 5 bases and J by 6 bases, with 7 bases between them.

This chain connects TRBV7-9 to TRBJ2-2, with TRBD2 as a possible D gene (6 bases). Trimming left V 1 base short and J 3 bases short, with 9 bases between. The germline gives CDR1 SEHNR, CDR2 FQNEAQ (reference sequence). The CDR3 loop spans 15 amino acids. The CDR3 region is CASSLVGGHTGELFF. CDR3 DNA sequence: TGTGCCAGCAGCTTAGTCGGGGGACACACCGGGGAGCTGTTTTTT.

The V gene is TRBV9, the J gene TRBJ1-2, with 10 nucleotides matching TRBD1. Trimming removed 4 bases from V and 2 bases from J; junction bases left unmatched: 8. Germline V lookup: CDR1 SGDLS, CDR2 YYNGEE. This CDR3 region has 16 residues. The CDR3 DNA reads as TGTGCCAGCAGCACGAGCGGACAGGGGGGGAACTATGGCTACACCTTC. It yields the protein CASSTSGQGGNYGYTF. Together with reference TRBV9 and TRBJ1-2, the CDR3 gives the full variable domain: DSGVTQTPKHLITATGQRVTLRCSPRSGDLSVYWYQQSLDQGLQFLIQYYNGEERAKGNILERFSAQQFPDLHSELNLSSLELGDSALYFCASSTSGQGGNYGYTFGSGTRLTVV.

This rearrangement joins TRBV5-1 to TRBJ2-7; 10 bases line up with TRBD1. This CDR3 comprises 16 residues. Germline values: CDR1 SGHRS, CDR2 YFSETQ. The junction had 7 bases not matched to a gene; V was cut back by 0 bases and J by 4 bases. The CDR3 loop reads CASSLGQGASGYEQYF. The CDR3 region has the DNA TGCGCCAGCAGCTTGGGACAGGGGGCGTCCGGATACGAGCAGTACTTC.

The chain joins TRBV19 to TRBJ1-1; 10 bases are shared with TRBD1. The V segment lost 5 bases and the J segment 4 bases; nucleotides outside the gene matches: 13. The CDR3 has 17 residues. CDR1 is LNHDA and CDR2 is SQIVND in the germline V gene (reference sequence). This CDR3 reads CASSLWGTGEEGTEAFF. DNA for the CDR3: TGTGCCAGTAGTCTTTGGGGGACAGGGGAAGAGGGCACTGAAGCTTTCTTT. Full variable domain (rest looked up from reference TRBV19 and TRBJ1-1): DGGITQSPKYLFRKEGQNVTLSCEQNLNHDAMYWYRQDPGQGLRLIYYSQIVNDFQKGDIAEGYSVSREKKESFPLTVTSAQKNPTAFYLCASSLWGTGEEGTEAFFGQGTRLTVV.